What follows are 17 T cell receptor beta chains derived from one specimen sequenced in a study of Ad26.COV2.S vaccination and SARS-CoV-2 variants. Using immunoSEQ multiplex PCR, the repertoire was profiled, and TCRdb retains in-frame clones only, with some absent. The sample has a few hundred thousand clones; about 93% are singletons. Specified treatment: roughly 20 received Ad26.COV2.S at low or high dose, single or two shots; 5 received placebo; per-sample allocation not given. Repertoires come from day 63 after the first vaccine or placebo injection. The sequencing here drew on peripheral blood, taken in a trial of Ad26.COV2.S vaccine versus placebo. The receptor source for this set is a person aged 18-65 years who received the Ad26.COV2.S COVID-19 vaccine or a placebo.

V and J are TRBV11-2 and TRBJ2-7, with D uncertain. Trimming pared 3 bases from V and 0 bases from J, leaving 12 bases between. Germline V gene sequence: CDR1 SGHAT, CDR2 FQNNGV. There are 15 residues in the CDR3. The CDR3 nucleotides read TGTGCCAGCAGCTTTAGAACTACCCCCTCCTACGAGCAGTACTTC. It yields the protein CASSFRTTPSYEQYF.

V gene TRBV27 combines with J gene TRBJ1-1; D is uncertain. Germline V gene sequence: CDR1 MNHEY, CDR2 SMNVEV (reference sequence). The CDR3 loop spans 15 amino acids. The germline V and J ends were trimmed by 2 bases and 0 bases, with 10 bases remaining between them. This CDR3 is CASSLRVQLNTEAFF. Here the CDR3 DNA reads TGTGCCAGCAGTTTACGAGTACAGTTGAACACTGAAGCTTTCTTT.

The gene calls are TRBV7-2 and TRBJ2-5; perhaps TRBD2 as D (5 bases). V lost 5 bases, J lost 2 bases, and 18 bases lay in between. The germline V gene has CDR1 SGHTA and CDR2 FQGNSA. This CDR3 spans 16 amino acids. CDR3 residues: CASSPWAPRVQETQYF. CDR3 DNA: TGTGCCAGCAGCCCCTGGGCCCCGAGGGTTCAAGAGACCCAGTACTTC.

The V gene is TRBV15, the J gene TRBJ1-2; D remains ambiguous. V gave up 8 bases and J gave up 4 bases, with 14 bases separating them. The CDR3 covers 13 residues. Per germline, CDR1 LNHNV and CDR2 YYDKDF (reference sequence). CDR3 sequence reads: CATSGLKSYGYTF. The CDR3 DNA reads TGTGCCACCTCGGGTTTAAAAAGCTATGGCTACACCTTC.

The gene calls are TRBV29-1 and TRBJ2-7; D is unresolved. CDR1 and CDR2 from the germline V gene are SQVTM and ANQGSEA. The CDR3 is 13 amino acids. The V and J ends lost 4 bases and 3 bases respectively, with 13 bases between them. The CDR3 region has the DNA TGCAGCGTTGTAAGCTACGTTAGCTACGAGCAGTACTTC. This sequence encodes CSVVSYVSYEQYF.

The chain couples TRBV3-1 (or the pseudogene TRBV3-2) to TRBJ2-7, with 13 bases aligning to TRBD2. V gave up 1 base and J gave up 3 bases; unmatched junction bases: 9. Per germline, CDR1 LGHDT and CDR2 YNNKEL (reference sequence). The CDR3 has 18 amino acids. The CDR3 DNA reads as TGTGCCAGCAGCCAAGCCTTTACTAGCGGGAGGGCGGGCTACGAGCAGTACTTC. Encoded protein: CASSQAFTSGRAGYEQYF.

The chain joins TRBV5-1 to TRBJ2-5; 7 bases match TRBD2. The germline V gene encodes CDR1 SGHRS and CDR2 YFSETQ. The V and J ends lost 3 bases and 5 bases, in that order; junction bases with no gene match: 10. The CDR3 has 15 amino acids. The DNA of the CDR3 is TGCGCCAGCAGCTCCGGCGGGAGTAAGTGGGAGACCCAGTACTTC. As protein: CASSSGGSKWETQYF. Together with reference TRBV5-1 and TRBJ2-5, the CDR3 gives the full variable domain: KAGVTQTPRYLIKTRGQQVTLSCSPISGHRSVSWYQQTPGQGLQFLFEYFSETQRNKGNFPGRFSGRQFSNSRSEMNVSTLELGDSALYLCASSSGGSKWETQYFGPGTRLLVL.

The table lists this clone with a few counts. The chain has TRBV10-3 and TRBJ1-2; D unclear. Germline CDR1 ENHRY, CDR2 SYGVKD. The V end was cut by 6 bases, the J end by 1 base, with 18 bases between. The CDR3 sequence is 16 residues long. CDR3 sequence reads: CAISQSQLAYNYGYTF. CDR3 in DNA: TGTGCCATCAGCCAGTCACAGCTCGCATATAACTATGGCTACACCTTC.

This chain connects TRBV12-3 or TRBV12-4 to TRBJ2-1; D gene uncertain. The CDR3 covers 13 residues. With 5 bases removed from V and 7 bases from J, the gap between germline ends came to 12 bases. CDR3 protein: CASSPAGWNEQFF. CDR3 sequence (DNA): TGTGCCAGCAGTCCGGCCGGGTGGAATGAGCAGTTCTTC.

The V call is TRBV2, the J call TRBJ2-2; D unresolved. Germline V lookup: CDR1 SNHLY, CDR2 FYNNEI. The CDR3 loop spans 13 amino acids. Trimming stripped 6 bases from V and 6 bases from J, with 11 bases between. CDR3 in amino acids: CASRPEVPGELFF. Here the CDR3 DNA reads TGTGCCAGCAGACCCGAAGTCCCCGGGGAGCTGTTTTTT.

This chain uses TRBV28 with TRBJ1-5; D possibly corresponds to TRBD1 (5 bases). Germline V CDR1 and CDR2: MDHEN, SYDVKM. This CDR3 has 18 residues. Trimming cost V 2 bases and J 0 bases, with 17 bases left between them. CDR3 sequence reads: CASSLGTWGSGSNQPQHF. The CDR3 DNA is TGTGCCAGCAGTTTAGGGACCTGGGGTTCCGGTAGCAATCAGCCCCAGCATTTT. Together with reference TRBV28 and TRBJ1-5, the CDR3 gives the full variable domain: DVKVTQSSRYLVKRTGEKVFLECVQDMDHENMFWYRQDPGLGLRLIYFSYDVKMKEKGDIPEGYSVSREKKERFSLILESASTNQTSMYLCASSLGTWGSGSNQPQHFGDGTRLSIL.

The chain combines TRBV2 with TRBJ2-3, with TRBD1 matching 7 bases. The CDR3 is 14 residues long. With 4 bases clipped from V and 4 bases from J, the junction kept 5 bases outside the gene matches. Germline V gene sequence: CDR1 SNHLY, CDR2 FYNNEI. CDR3 amino acids: CASSATGAPDTQYF. CDR3 nucleotides: TGTGCCAGCAGTGCTACAGGGGCTCCAGATACGCAGTATTTT.

This clone has just one count. The J gene is TRBJ1-5, the V gene TRBV7-2; D remains unclear. This CDR3 spans 13 amino acids. The V end lost 6 bases, the J end lost 0 bases, and 6 bases lay between the germline ends. Germline V CDR1 and CDR2: SGHTA, FQGNSA. The CDR3 DNA sequence: TGTGCCAGCAGAAGTTATAGCAATCAGCCCCAGCATTTT. This translates into CASRSYSNQPQHF.

The rearrangement links TRBV28 to TRBJ1-2; TRBD1 might be the D (5 bases). The ends were cut back, 3 bases at V and 2 bases at J, with 7 bases in the middle. The germline gives CDR1 MDHEN, CDR2 SYDVKM. The CDR3 consists of 13 residues. CDR3 nucleotides: TGTGCCAGCAGTTTTGCAGGGAACTATGGCTACACCTTC. Residues: CASSFAGNYGYTF.

V and J are TRBV7-2 and TRBJ2-5, with D perhaps TRBD1 (5 bases). Looked up from germline, CDR1 is SGHTA and CDR2 is FQGNSA. This CDR3 contains 14 residues. V lost 0 bases to trimming and J lost 5 bases, with 10 bases between them. DNA for the CDR3: TGTGCCAGCAGCTTAGCCAGGGCCCGTGAGACCCAGTACTTC. Its protein is CASSLARARETQYF.

V and J are TRBV7-9 and TRBJ1-2, with D possibly TRBD1 on 6 matching bases. The CDR3 length is 12 residues. Germline V gene data show CDR1 as SEHNR and CDR2 as FQNEAQ (reference sequence). Trimming took 4 bases from V and 6 from J, leaving 9 bases between them. The CDR3 DNA follows: TGTGCCAGCAGCTGGGACACAGATGGCTACACCTTC. Encoded protein: CASSWDTDGYTF.

The chain joins TRBV7-2 to TRBJ2-3; D remains unclear. The CDR3 runs to 18 residues. Germline V lookup: CDR1 SGHTA, CDR2 FQGNSA. V lost 1 base to trimming and J lost 2 bases, with 19 bases between them. CDR3 region: CASSLEGPLDGYTDTQYF. The CDR3 DNA reads as TGTGCCAGCAGCTTAGAGGGCCCCCTGGACGGGTACACAGATACGCAGTATTTT.